This passage covers 18 T cell receptor beta chains from one sample sequenced in a study of blood T cell repertoires in COVID-19. The protocol was immunoSEQ multiplex PCR, while the TCRdb copy is restricted to in-frame clones and leaves out a portion. The table lists 150,000 to 200,000 clones, around 83% of them singletons. Sample: peripheral blood. These receptors all come from a man between 18 and 29 years old with acute or convalescent COVID-19.

The rearrangement links TRBV3-1 (or the pseudogene TRBV3-2) to TRBJ2-5, with a weak D call TRBD2 (7 bases). This CDR3 contains 16 residues. Germline assignment: CDR1 LGHDT and CDR2 YNNKEL (reference sequence). Trimming took 4 bases from V and 4 from J, leaving 19 bases between them. This CDR3 reads CASSLPRGGPRETQYF. The DNA of the CDR3 is TGTGCCAGCAGCCTCCCGAGGGGGGGGCCGAGAGAGACCCAGTACTTC.

The chain has TRBV7-9 and TRBJ1-6; D ambiguous. Germline loops: CDR1 SEHNR, CDR2 FQNEAQ (reference sequence). This CDR3 has 16 amino acids. With 1 base removed from V and 0 bases from J, the gap between germline ends came to 7 bases. Written as DNA, the CDR3 is TGTGCCAGCAGCTTAGGCCCGGTCTCCTATAATTCACCCCTCCACTTT. Translating gives CASSLGPVSYNSPLHF.

The chain recombines TRBV7-9 with TRBJ1-3; possible D gene TRBD1, 5 bases. Per the germline V gene, CDR1 is SEHNR and CDR2 is FQNEAQ (reference sequence). CDR3 length equals 14 residues. Trimming cost V 4 bases and J 0 bases, with 7 bases left between them. DNA for the CDR3: TGTGCCAGCAGCTCGACAGTCTCTGGAAACACCATATATTTT. It encodes CASSSTVSGNTIYF.

V usage is TRBV10-3 and J usage is TRBJ1-6; TRBD1 matches 7 bases. Germline V gene sequence: CDR1 ENHRY, CDR2 SYGVKD. This CDR3 is 13 amino acids long. V was clipped by 9 bases and J by 5 bases; unmatched bases: 4. CDR3 region: CAMRDSHNSPLHF. The CDR3 DNA sequence: TGTGCCATGCGGGACAGCCATAATTCACCCCTCCACTTT.

V and J are TRBV28 and TRBJ1-2; 7 bases fit TRBD1. Germline V gene lookup returns CDR1 MDHEN and CDR2 SYDVKM. This CDR3 spans 14 amino acids. Trimming cost V 6 bases and J 5 bases; bases outside gene matches: 9. CDR3 coding DNA: TGTGCCAGCAGGGGTGGACAGGCCCCGTATGGCTACACCTTC. It specifies CASRGGQAPYGYTF.

This chain links TRBV19 with TRBJ2-7; D may be TRBD2 (6 bases). Trimming took off 3 bases at V and 3 bases at J, with 15 bases between the two ends. This CDR3 has 15 residues. Germline V CDR1 and CDR2: LNHDA, SQIVND (reference sequence). CDR3 DNA sequence: TGTGCCAGTAGTATCAGAGGAGGGGCTCTCTACGAGCAGTACTTC. This encodes CASSIRGGALYEQYF. Filled out from reference TRBV19 and TRBJ2-7, the complete variable domain reads DGGITQSPKYLFRKEGQNVTLSCEQNLNHDAMYWYRQDPGQGLRLIYYSQIVNDFQKGDIAEGYSVSREKKESFPLTVTSAQKNPTAFYLCASSIRGGALYEQYFGPGTRLTVT.

The chain links TRBV29-1 to TRBJ2-7, with 7 bases lining up with TRBD1. The CDR3 extends over 14 amino acids. V lost 6 bases and J lost 4; bases outside the gene matches: 12. The germline V gene has CDR1 SQVTM and CDR2 ANQGSEA. This CDR3 reads CSVADRVTLYEQYF. CDR3 nucleotide sequence: TGCAGCGTAGCCGACAGGGTGACCCTATACGAGCAGTACTTC.

V usage is TRBV12-3 or TRBV12-4 and J usage is TRBJ1-5, with D unresolved. Trimming took 8 bases from V and 4 from J, leaving 12 bases between them. This CDR3 comprises 13 residues. DNA of the CDR3: TGTGCCAGCCTAGGCAGTCATAATCAGCCCCAGCATTTT. Translated, it gives CASLGSHNQPQHF.

The rearrangement links TRBV5-1 to TRBJ2-7, with 10 bases that match TRBD1. Germline loops: CDR1 SGHRS, CDR2 YFSETQ. The CDR3 has 15 amino acids. With V trimmed by 4 bases and J by 2 bases, 6 bases remained unmatched. The CDR3: CASSGGQGGTYEQYF. The CDR3 DNA is TGCGCCAGCAGCGGCGGACAGGGGGGAACCTACGAGCAGTACTTC. The complete variable domain, with remaining parts taken from reference TRBV5-1 and TRBJ2-7, reads KAGVTQTPRYLIKTRGQQVTLSCSPISGHRSVSWYQQTPGQGLQFLFEYFSETQRNKGNFPGRFSGRQFSNSRSEMNVSTLELGDSALYLCASSGGQGGTYEQYFGPGTRLTVT.

V usage is TRBV5-1 and J usage is TRBJ2-6, with TRBD1 as a possible D gene (6 bases). V was cut by 2 bases and J by 0 bases, with 9 bases left in between. Germline-derived CDR1 and CDR2 are SGHRS and YFSETQ. The CDR3 loop spans 16 amino acids. The CDR3 nucleotides are TGCGCCAGCAGCTTAGGGGGACGCTCTGGGGCCAACGTCCTGACTTTC. Its translation: CASSLGGRSGANVLTF.

The rearrangement links TRBV19 to TRBJ2-1; TRBD2 is a possible D gene (6 bases). The V gene's germline CDR1 is LNHDA and CDR2 SQIVND (reference sequence). The CDR3 is 14 amino acids. Trimming removed 4 bases at V and 4 bases at J, with 11 bases between. In DNA form, the CDR3 reads TGTGCCAGTAGTAACCGGAGGGGTTACAATGAGCAGTTCTTC. It yields the protein CASSNRRGYNEQFF. The full variable domain, with the rest looked up from reference TRBV19 and TRBJ2-1, is DGGITQSPKYLFRKEGQNVTLSCEQNLNHDAMYWYRQDPGQGLRLIYYSQIVNDFQKGDIAEGYSVSREKKESFPLTVTSAQKNPTAFYLCASSNRRGYNEQFFGPGTRLTVL.

The V call is TRBV24-1, the J call TRBJ2-1; 9 bases agree with TRBD2. The CDR3 totals 16 residues. CDR1 and CDR2 (germline): KGHDR, SFDVKD. The trim removed 3 bases at V and 4 bases at J, leaving 6 bases unmatched. The DNA for the CDR3 is TGTGCCACCAGTGATCCGGCGGGGGGGAAGTACAATGAGCAGTTCTTC. Protein sequence: CATSDPAGGKYNEQFF.

The chain carries TRBV3-1 (or the pseudogene TRBV3-2) and TRBJ2-1; 7 bases align to TRBD1. V shed 3 bases, J shed 8 bases, and the junction held 13 bases outside the gene matches. CDR1 is LGHDT and CDR2 is YNNKEL in the germline V gene (reference sequence). The CDR3 loop spans 16 amino acids. The CDR3 spells CASSQSTRGRGYEQFF. In DNA form, the CDR3 reads TGTGCCAGCAGCCAGTCTACTCGGGGCAGGGGGTATGAGCAGTTCTTC.

This sequence joins TRBV3-1 (or the pseudogene TRBV3-2) and TRBJ2-3; TRBD2 matches 7 bases. This CDR3 has 15 amino acids. V trimming: 2 bases; J trimming: 1 base; junction bases outside the gene matches: 3. Germline V gene lookup returns CDR1 LGHDT and CDR2 YNNKEL (reference sequence). The CDR3 nucleotides read TGTGCCAGCAGCCAAACTGGGGGGGGCACAGATACGCAGTATTTT. Amino acid sequence: CASSQTGGGTDTQYF.

V gene TRBV9 combines with J gene TRBJ1-6; possibly TRBD1 for D (5 bases). V was shortened by 3 bases and J by 8 bases, with 15 bases between the two germline ends. Looked up from germline, CDR1 is SGDLS and CDR2 is YYNGEE. CDR3 length equals 15 residues. CDR3 DNA: TGTGCCAGCAGCGGAAATACAGGCCCCTATTCACCCCTCCACTTT. Its translation: CASSGNTGPYSPLHF.

The genes are TRBV30 and TRBJ2-2; D is perhaps TRBD1 (6 bases). CDR1 is GTSNPN and CDR2 is SVGIG in the germline V gene (reference sequence). The V end lost 4 bases, the J end lost 2 bases, and 11 bases lay between the germline ends. The CDR3 extends over 14 amino acids. DNA for the CDR3: TGTGCCTGGACCCGCAGGGGAAACACCGGGGAGCTGTTTTTT. Its translation: CAWTRRGNTGELFF.

The chain links TRBV5-1 to TRBJ2-5; 11 bases line up with TRBD2. V lost 4 bases and J lost 1; bases outside the gene matches: 6. The CDR3 runs 16 residues. The germline V gene has CDR1 SGHRS and CDR2 YFSETQ. As DNA, the CDR3 is TGCGCCAGCAGCCTGAAGACTAGCGGGGTCCAAGAGACCCAGTACTTC. It encodes CASSLKTSGVQETQYF.

The V call is TRBV3-1 (or the pseudogene TRBV3-2), the J call TRBJ1-3; D gene unclear. Germline CDR1 and CDR2: LGHDT and YNNKEL (reference sequence). Trimming pared 4 bases from V and 0 bases from J, leaving 7 bases between. This CDR3 is built from 14 residues. The CDR3 DNA reads TGTGCCAGCAGCCCCCTAAACTCTGGAAACACCATATATTTT. It encodes CASSPLNSGNTIYF.